The entry that follows covers one T cell receptor (beta chain) sequence. What it binds is unknown. These data originate in a study of shared clonotypes between healthy human individuals. The study's findings and limits: It was observed that 5% to 6% of naive CD4 clonotypes were shared across several donors. Naive subsets generally had larger estimated richness than memory subsets.

Germline CDR1 MGHRA, CDR2 YSYEKL. CDR3 length: 19 residues. Deletions cut 0 bases from V and 4 bases from J, with 22 bases between. Here immunoSEQ multiplex PCR was the method, and the copy in TCRdb shows in-frame clones only, minus some. The sample has under 850,000 clones; about two thirds are singletons. J is TRBJ2-1 and V is TRBV4-1; no clear D. This receptor was identified in a woman aged 25 to 39 in good health. The sequencing sample was made of memory CD4+ T cells sorted from blood. Indicated subset: CD45RA-negative fraction. CDR3 nucleotides: TGCGCCAGCAGCCAAGATACTTACTTTAGGCAGAACGATTACAATGAGCAGTTCTTC. Protein sequence: CASSQDTYFRQNDYNEQFF.